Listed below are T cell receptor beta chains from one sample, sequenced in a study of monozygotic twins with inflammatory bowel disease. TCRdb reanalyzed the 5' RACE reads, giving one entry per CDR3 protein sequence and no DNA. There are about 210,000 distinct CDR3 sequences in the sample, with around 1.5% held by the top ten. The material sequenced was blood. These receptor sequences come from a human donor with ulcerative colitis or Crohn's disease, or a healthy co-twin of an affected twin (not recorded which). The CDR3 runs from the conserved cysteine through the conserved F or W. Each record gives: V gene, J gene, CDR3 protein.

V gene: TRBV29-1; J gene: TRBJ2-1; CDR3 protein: CSVGLGPSSYNEQFF
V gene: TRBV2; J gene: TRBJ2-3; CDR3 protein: CASRGGASRTDTQYF
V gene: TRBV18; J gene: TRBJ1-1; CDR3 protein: CASSPLMRGGGLNTEAFF
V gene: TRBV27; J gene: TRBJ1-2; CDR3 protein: CASSSNTGGLDYGYTF
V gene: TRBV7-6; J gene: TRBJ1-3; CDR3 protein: CASSLQQGWIDTIYF
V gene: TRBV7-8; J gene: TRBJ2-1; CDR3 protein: CASSGGQMEQFF
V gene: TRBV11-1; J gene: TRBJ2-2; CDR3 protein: CASSLGVRTSPISTGELFF
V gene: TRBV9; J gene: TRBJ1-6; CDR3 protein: CASSVRGTSDSPLHF
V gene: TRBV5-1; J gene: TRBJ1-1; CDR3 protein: CASSRDSMGTEAFF
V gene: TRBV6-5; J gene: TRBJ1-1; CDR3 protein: CASSYLGGTGKAFF
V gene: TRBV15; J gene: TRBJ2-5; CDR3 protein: CASSILQETQYF
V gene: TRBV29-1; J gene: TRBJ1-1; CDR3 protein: CSVPGDLNTEAFF
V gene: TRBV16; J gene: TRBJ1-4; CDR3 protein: CASSQSTGNSEKLFF
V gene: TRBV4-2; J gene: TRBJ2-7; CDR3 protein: CASSQDRSYEQYF
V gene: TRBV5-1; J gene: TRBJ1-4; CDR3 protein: CASSLIGAWDEKLFF
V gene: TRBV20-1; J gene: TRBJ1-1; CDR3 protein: CSARKGANTEAFF
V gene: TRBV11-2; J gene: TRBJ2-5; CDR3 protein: CASSPSLAWTSGWETQYF
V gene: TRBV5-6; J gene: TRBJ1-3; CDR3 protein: CASSFEREGWNF
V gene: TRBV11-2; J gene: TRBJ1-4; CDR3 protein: CASSLGAGGSEKLFF
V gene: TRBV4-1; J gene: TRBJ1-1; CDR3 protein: CASGPPRPLNTEAFF
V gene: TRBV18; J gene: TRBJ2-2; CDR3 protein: CASSPARGAPGELFF
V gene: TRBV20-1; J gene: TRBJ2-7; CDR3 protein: CSARIAGGNEQYF
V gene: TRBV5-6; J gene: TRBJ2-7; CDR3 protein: CASKTEWGSYEQYF
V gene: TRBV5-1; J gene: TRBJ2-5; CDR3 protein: CASSPGIGGETQYF
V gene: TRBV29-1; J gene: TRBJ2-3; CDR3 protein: CSVERTGGTDTQYF
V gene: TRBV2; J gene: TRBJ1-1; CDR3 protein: CASTGTGKNTEAFF
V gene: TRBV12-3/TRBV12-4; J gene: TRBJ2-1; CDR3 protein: CASSFSGGAGNEQFF
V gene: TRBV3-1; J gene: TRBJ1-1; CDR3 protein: CASSHRSLGDTEAFF
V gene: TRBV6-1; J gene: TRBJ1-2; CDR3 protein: CASSEGDSSYTF
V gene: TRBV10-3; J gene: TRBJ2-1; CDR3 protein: CAISDSLGTINEQFF
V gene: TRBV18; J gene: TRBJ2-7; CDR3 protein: CASSPTERPYEQYF
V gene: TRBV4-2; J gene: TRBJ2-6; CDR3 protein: CASSQEWGGAYPSGANVLTF
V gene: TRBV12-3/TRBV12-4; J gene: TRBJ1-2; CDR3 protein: CASKPTGGGNYGYTF
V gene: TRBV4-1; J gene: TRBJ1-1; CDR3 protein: CASSQGWENTEAFF
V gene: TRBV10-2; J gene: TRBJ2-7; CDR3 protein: CASRFLQDSYSYEQYF
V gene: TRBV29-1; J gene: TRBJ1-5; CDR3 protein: CSVGRGNQPQHF
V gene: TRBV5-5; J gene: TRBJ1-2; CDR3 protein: CASSPGGVSYGYTF
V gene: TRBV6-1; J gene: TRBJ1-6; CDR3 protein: CASRGGGASSYNSPLHF
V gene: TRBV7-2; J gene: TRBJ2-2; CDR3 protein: CASSLFAAYTGELFF
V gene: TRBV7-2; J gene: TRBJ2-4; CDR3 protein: CASSGGQGYGIQYF